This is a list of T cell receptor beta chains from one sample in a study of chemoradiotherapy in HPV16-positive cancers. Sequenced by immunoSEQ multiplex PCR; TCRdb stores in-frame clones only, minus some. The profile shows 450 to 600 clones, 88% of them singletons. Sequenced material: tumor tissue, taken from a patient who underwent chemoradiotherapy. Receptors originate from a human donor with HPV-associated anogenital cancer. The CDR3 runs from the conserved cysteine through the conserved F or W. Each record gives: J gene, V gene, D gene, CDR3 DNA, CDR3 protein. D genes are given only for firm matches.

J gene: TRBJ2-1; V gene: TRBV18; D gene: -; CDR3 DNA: TGTGCCAGCTCACCACGCGGTTTCATGACTCACAATGAGCAGTTCTTC; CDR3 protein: CASSPRGFMTHNEQFF
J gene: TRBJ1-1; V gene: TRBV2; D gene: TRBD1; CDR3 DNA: TGTGCCACCTTCACAGGGGCCACTGAAGCTTTCTTT; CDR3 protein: CATFTGATEAFF
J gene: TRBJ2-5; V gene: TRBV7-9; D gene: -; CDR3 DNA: TGTGCCAGCAGCTCCGACTCCCTCTTCCCAGAGACCCAGTACTTC; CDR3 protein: CASSSDSLFPETQYF
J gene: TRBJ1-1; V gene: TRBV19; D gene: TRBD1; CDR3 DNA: TGTGCCAGTAGCTTGTACAGGGGATCCACTGAAGCTTTCTTT; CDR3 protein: CASSLYRGSTEAFF
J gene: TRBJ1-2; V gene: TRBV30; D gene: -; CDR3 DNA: TGTGCCTGGAGTGACCCCGGGGGGTATGGCTACACCTTC; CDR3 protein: CAWSDPGGYGYTF
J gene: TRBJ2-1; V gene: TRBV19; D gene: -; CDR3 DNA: TGTGCCAGTAGTTATTGGGCCGGGCAGGGGAATGAGCAGTTCTTC; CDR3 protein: CASSYWAGQGNEQFF
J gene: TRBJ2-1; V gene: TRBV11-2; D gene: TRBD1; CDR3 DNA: TGTGCCAGCAGTTCAGGACAGGGGGCTGGTGAGCAGTTCTTC; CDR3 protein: CASSSGQGAGEQFF
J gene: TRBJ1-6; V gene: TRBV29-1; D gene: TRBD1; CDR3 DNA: TGCAGCGTCCGGACAGGGGGGGATTCACCCCTCCACTTT; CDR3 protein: CSVRTGGDSPLHF
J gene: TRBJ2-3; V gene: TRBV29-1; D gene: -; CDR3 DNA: TGCAGCGTTAGAGCGAGGATGTGGGGGCGGGTGGATACGCAGTATTTT; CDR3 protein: CSVRARMWGRVDTQYF
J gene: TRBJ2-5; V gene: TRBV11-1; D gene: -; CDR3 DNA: TGTGCCAGCAGCCCGCGGTCCCAAGAGACCCAGTACTTC; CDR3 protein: CASSPRSQETQYF
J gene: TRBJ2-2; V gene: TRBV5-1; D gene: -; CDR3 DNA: TGCGCCAGCAGTCTGGCTGTTGTCGACACCGGGGAGCTGTTTTTT; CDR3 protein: CASSLAVVDTGELFF
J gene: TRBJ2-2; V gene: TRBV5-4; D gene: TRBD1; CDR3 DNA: TGTGCCAGCAGCTCATCGGACAGGGGGCCGACCGGGGAGCTGTTTTTT; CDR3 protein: CASSSSDRGPTGELFF
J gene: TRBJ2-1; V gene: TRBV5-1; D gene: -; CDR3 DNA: TGCGCCAGCAGCTTAGGGGTGGCATCGTTCAATGAGCAGTTCTTC; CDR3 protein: CASSLGVASFNEQFF
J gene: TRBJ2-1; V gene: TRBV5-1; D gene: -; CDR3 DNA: TGCGCCAGCAGCTTGGGGGTAGTCTCCTACAATGAGCAGTTCTTC; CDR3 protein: CASSLGVVSYNEQFF